Below are 15 T cell receptor beta chains sequenced from a single sample in a study of early T cells in non-severe SARS-CoV-2 infection. TCRdb processed the 5' RACE reads anew with MiXCR; each CDR3 protein has one entry. Altogether 55,000 to 75,000 distinct CDR3 sequences are present, approximately 11% being singletons, with the ten largest covering 15%. The source was whole blood, collected at baseline. These receptors came from an adult who was a healthcare worker with PCR-confirmed SARS-CoV-2 infection or an uninfected control (not recorded which).

The gene calls are TRBV20-1 and TRBJ2-7; D is unresolved. The CDR3 contains 10 residues. The germline V and J ends were trimmed by 3 bases and 7 bases, with 7 bases remaining between them. CDR1 and CDR2 (germline): DFQATT, SNEGSKA (reference sequence). DNA for the CDR3: TGCAGTGCTAGGGCCCGGGAGCAGTACTTC. Amino acids: CSARAREQYF.

V is TRBV12-3 or TRBV12-4 and J is TRBJ1-4; TRBD1 matches at 7 bases. This CDR3 spans 15 amino acids. The V segment lost 7 bases and the J segment 8 bases; nucleotides outside the gene matches: 13. The CDR3 sequence is CASTPARGRGEKLFF. The DNA of the CDR3 is TGTGCCAGCACCCCGGCGAGGGGGCGCGGGGAAAAACTGTTTTTT.

This clonotype was detected many times. This chain connects TRBV7-6 to TRBJ1-1, with a weak D call TRBD1 (5 bases). The V end lost 2 bases, the J end lost 3 bases, and 13 bases lay between the germline ends. CDR1 and CDR2 from the germline V gene are SGHVS and FNYEAQ. The CDR3 totals 15 residues. The CDR3 sequence is CASSLSVGVDTEAFF. As DNA, the CDR3 is TGTGCCAGCAGCTTATCAGTAGGGGTAGACACTGAAGCTTTCTTT.

The chain is built from TRBV27 and TRBJ1-2; TRBD1 matches 9 bases. Germline CDR1 is MNHEY and CDR2 is SMNVEV (reference sequence). Trimming removed 3 bases from V and 5 bases from J; junction bases left unmatched: 10. The CDR3 is 16 residues long. In nucleotides, the CDR3 is TGTGCCAGCAGTTTTACAGGGGGCTGGGTTGAATATGGCTACACCTTC. Protein product: CASSFTGGWVEYGYTF.

The chain employs TRBV7-9 and TRBJ2-5, with TRBD1 matching over 8 bases. This CDR3 has 18 amino acids. Germline CDR1 reads SEHNR; CDR2 reads FQNEAQ (reference sequence). The V and J ends lost 2 bases and 0 bases, in that order; junction bases with no gene match: 11. CDR3 nucleotides: TGTGCCAGCAGCTTAAAGTGGCAGGGGGCATCGTACCAAGAGACCCAGTACTTC. Its translation is CASSLKWQGASYQETQYF.

The chain links TRBV27 to TRBJ2-7; 13 nucleotides line up with TRBD2. The ends lost 6 bases at V and 0 bases at J; junction bases unmatched: 8. The CDR3 runs to 17 residues. CDR1 is MNHEY and CDR2 is SMNVEV in the germline V gene (reference sequence). The CDR3 bases are TGTGCCAGCAGCCGGACTAGCGGGAGTCCCAGCTCCTACGAGCAGTACTTC. Translated: CASSRTSGSPSSYEQYF.

The chain combines TRBV7-2 with TRBJ2-7; 9 bases are a match to TRBD2. This CDR3 comprises 15 residues. Germline CDR1 SGHTA, CDR2 FQGNSA. Trimming took 7 bases from V and 6 from J; bases not matched to a gene: 13. The CDR3 coding sequence is TGTGCCAGCACCGCGGGGGCGGGAGGGCCCTCCGAGCAGTACTTC. This sequence encodes CASTAGAGGPSEQYF. The variable domain in full, with the rest retrieved from reference TRBV7-2 and TRBJ2-7, is GAGVSQSPSNKVTEKGKDVELRCDPISGHTALYWYRQSLGQGLEFLIYFQGNSAPDKSGLPSDRFSAERTGGSVSTLTIQRTQQEDSAVYLCASTAGAGGPSEQYFGPGTRLTVT.

This chain uses TRBV18 with TRBJ2-6; D uncertain. The CDR3 runs 17 residues. Germline V gene lookup returns CDR1 KGHSH and CDR2 LQKENI. Trimming took 4 bases from V and 2 from J, leaving 15 bases between them. The CDR3 sequence is CASSQSRVRTGANVLTF. DNA of the CDR3: TGTGCCAGCTCACAAAGCCGGGTCCGTACTGGGGCCAACGTCCTGACTTTC.

This clonotype appeared many times. J is TRBJ1-3 and V is TRBV21-1; the table's D call, TRBD1, has no DNA check behind it. TRBV21-1 is flagged as a pseudogene. The CDR3 loop spans 16 amino acids. The CDR3 protein is CASSSFSALSGNTIYF. CDR3 DNA sequence: TGTGCCAGCAGCTCCTTCTCCGCCCTCTCTGGAAACACCATATATTTT.

This clonotype has only a few counts. The CDR3 reads CSARVSTGGPGELFF. Here the CDR3 DNA reads TGCAGTGCTAGAGTCTCGACAGGCGGTCCCGGGGAGCTGTTTTTT. The J gene is TRBJ2-2, the V gene TRBV20-1, with D possibly matching TRBD1 (6 bases). From germline, CDR1 is DFQATT and CDR2 SNEGSKA (reference sequence). Between the trimmed V and J ends, which lost 1 base and 6 bases, there was a span of 15 bases. The length of the CDR3 is 15 residues.

This clonotype was seen at least ten times. V gene TRBV6-6 combines with J gene TRBJ1-4, with D perhaps matching TRBD1 (6 bases). CDR1 is MNHNY, CDR2 SVGAGI, per germline (reference sequence). The CDR3 length is 17 residues. Trimming removed 5 bases from V and 8 bases from J, with 24 bases in between. In nucleotides, the CDR3 is TGTGCCAGCAGTCAGGATTCAACAGGGAGTAAGGAGGAAAAACTGTTTTTT. It encodes CASSQDSTGSKEEKLFF.

This clonotype was seen repeatedly, ten times or more. The V and J genes are TRBV28 and TRBJ2-4; TRBD2 matches 10 bases. J was trimmed by 8 bases and V by 3 bases; bases with no gene match: 7. The CDR3 length is 15 residues. Germline V gene lookup returns CDR1 MDHEN and CDR2 SYDVKM. CDR3 in DNA: TGTGCCAGCAGTTTGGGATCTAGCGGGAGAGACATTCAGTACTTC. Protein: CASSLGSSGRDIQYF.

A few counts support this clonotype. The chain combines TRBV28 with TRBJ1-5; 9 bases align to TRBD1. The CDR3 runs 13 residues. The trim removed 7 bases at V and 5 bases at J, leaving 3 bases unmatched. The germline V gene has CDR1 MDHEN and CDR2 SYDVKM. The DNA for the CDR3 is TGTGCCAGCACCGGGACAGGGTATCAGCCCCAGCATTTT. Translating it yields CASTGTGYQPQHF.

This clonotype was seen many times. The CDR3 spells CSTQGAGYGYTF. In nucleotides, the CDR3 is TGCAGCACACAGGGGGCTGGCTATGGCTACACCTTC. The rearrangement links TRBV29-1 to TRBJ1-2, with 9 bases fitting TRBD1. J was trimmed by 4 bases and V by 8 bases; bases with no gene match: 5. The germline CDR1 and CDR2 sequences are SQVTM and ANQGSEA. The CDR3 is made up of 12 amino acids.

In its sample, this clonotype was seen a few times. The V gene is TRBV12-3 or TRBV12-4, the J gene TRBJ2-3; maybe TRBD2 (6 bases). CDR3 length: 16 residues. V lost 1 base and J 6 bases, leaving 17 bases between the germline ends. This CDR3 is CASSLVGEASRDTQYF. For the CDR3, the DNA is TGTGCCAGCAGTTTAGTTGGGGAGGCCAGTAGGGATACGCAGTATTTT.